One sample yielded the 10 T cell receptor beta chains listed below, sequenced in a study of blood T cell repertoires in COVID-19. Sequencing used immunoSEQ multiplex PCR; TCRdb keeps in-frame clones, though not all of them. The table has 200,000 to 300,000 clones, about 91% seen once. Sequences were obtained from peripheral blood. All receptors derive from a person between 18 and 35 years old with COVID-19, enrolled during active disease.

The rearrangement uses TRBV19 and TRBJ2-5, with a tentative D call TRBD2 (7 bases). This CDR3 is 15 amino acids long. The V end lost 4 bases, the J end lost 4 bases, and 16 bases lay between the germline ends. Germline V gives CDR1 LNHDA, CDR2 SQIVND (reference sequence). This CDR3 reads CASSTWGRGVETQYF. CDR3 sequence (DNA): TGTGCCAGTAGTACCTGGGGGAGGGGGGTAGAGACCCAGTACTTC.

The J gene is TRBJ2-5, the V gene TRBV6-5; D is perhaps TRBD2 (6 bases). Germline V gene data show CDR1 as MNHEY and CDR2 as SVGAGI. Trimming took off 8 bases at V and 1 base at J, with 8 bases between the two ends. This CDR3 is 12 amino acids long. The CDR3 here is CASWTIQETQYF. Written as DNA, the CDR3 is TGTGCCAGCTGGACTATCCAAGAGACCCAGTACTTC.

The chain employs TRBV5-1 and TRBJ2-1, with 9 nucleotides matching TRBD2. Per germline, CDR1 SGHRS and CDR2 YFSETQ. The CDR3 runs to 15 residues. J lost 6 bases, V lost 2 bases, and 6 bases had no gene match. The CDR3 reads CASSLGGRALNEQFF. The CDR3 DNA reads TGCGCCAGCAGCTTAGGCGGGAGGGCTCTCAATGAGCAGTTCTTC.

The gene calls are TRBV6-1 and TRBJ1-1; D perhaps matches TRBD1 (5 bases). Germline V gene data show CDR1 as MNHNS and CDR2 as SASEGT. CDR3 length: 15 residues. The ends were cut back, 1 base at V and 3 bases at J, with 12 bases in the middle. The chain's CDR3 is CASSEGGNRYTEAFF. CDR3 DNA sequence: TGTGCCAGCAGTGAAGGGGGTAACAGGTACACTGAAGCTTTCTTT.

This sequence joins TRBV5-1 and TRBJ2-1, with TRBD2 matching 11 bases. J was trimmed by 1 base and V by 2 bases; bases with no gene match: 2. This CDR3 contains 16 residues. Germline V gene lookup returns CDR1 SGHRS and CDR2 YFSETQ. CDR3 coding DNA: TGCGCCAGCAGCTTACTAGCGGGAGTGTCCTACAATGAGCAGTTCTTC. It codes for CASSLLAGVSYNEQFF.

The rearrangement links TRBV5-1 to TRBJ1-4, with TRBD1 matching over 9 bases. Germline V gives CDR1 SGHRS, CDR2 YFSETQ. The CDR3 extends over 15 amino acids. Germline trimming cut 0 bases from V and 8 bases from J; bases unmatched to any gene: 5. CDR3 bases: TGCGCCAGCAGCTTGGGGGACAGGGAAAGAGAAAAACTGTTTTTT. Its translation: CASSLGDREREKLFF. Full variable domain (outside the CDR3, taken from reference TRBV5-1 and TRBJ1-4): KAGVTQTPRYLIKTRGQQVTLSCSPISGHRSVSWYQQTPGQGLQFLFEYFSETQRNKGNFPGRFSGRQFSNSRSEMNVSTLELGDSALYLCASSLGDREREKLFFGSGTQLSVL.

The chain has TRBV19 and TRBJ1-1; 8 bases map to TRBD1. Germline trimming cut 2 bases from V and 4 bases from J; bases unmatched to any gene: 9. CDR1 and CDR2 from the germline V gene are LNHDA and SQIVND (reference sequence). The CDR3 totals 16 residues. The CDR3 DNA reads TGTGCCAGTAGTATATTTGCAGGGGGCGGATTCACTGAAGCTTTCTTT. It specifies CASSIFAGGGFTEAFF.

The chain combines TRBV7-9 with TRBJ1-1; D may be TRBD1 (6 bases). Trimming pared 2 bases from V and 1 base from J, leaving 17 bases between. CDR1 and CDR2 from the germline V gene are SEHNR and FQNEAQ (reference sequence). The CDR3 is 17 residues long. CDR3 in amino acids: CASSLWQGSARNTEAFF. The DNA of the CDR3 is TGTGCCAGCAGCTTATGGCAGGGGAGTGCTAGGAACACTGAAGCTTTCTTT. The entire variable domain, with the rest obtained from reference TRBV7-9 and TRBJ1-1, is as follows: DTGVSQNPRHKITKRGQNVTFRCDPISEHNRLYWYRQTLGQGPEFLTYFQNEAQLEKSRLLSDRFSAERPKGSFSTLEIQRTEQGDSAMYLCASSLWQGSARNTEAFFGQGTRLTVV.

The chain recombines TRBV7-2 with TRBJ2-7; D is unclear. The CDR3 loop spans 12 amino acids. Trimming shortened V by 2 bases and J by 6 bases, and 8 bases separated the two germline ends. CDR1 and CDR2 (germline): SGHTA, FQGNSA. CDR3 loop: CASSLLGIEQYF. The CDR3 DNA is TGTGCCAGCAGCTTACTAGGTATCGAGCAGTACTTC.

V and J are TRBV5-1 and TRBJ1-4; D unclear. Trimming pared 4 bases from V and 4 bases from J, leaving 14 bases between. The CDR3 is made up of 15 amino acids. The germline V gene has CDR1 SGHRS and CDR2 YFSETQ. CDR3 amino acids: CASSPGGSNNEKLFF. CDR3 coding DNA: TGCGCCAGCAGCCCCGGAGGCAGCAATAATGAAAAACTGTTTTTT.